This T cell receptor beta chain was retrieved from a study of T cells in Graves' hyperthyroidism and ophthalmopathy. Study findings and constraints: Patients with ophthalmopathy were separated from those with stable hyperthyroidism by a 13 V-J model. Prediction of ophthalmopathy progression came a median 6.5 months pre-onset.

Uncontrolled infection, other autoimmune disease, pregnancy or lactation excluded patients. Fresh 10 ml peripheral blood yielded PBMCs. The CDR3 sequence is 16 residues long. V shed 2 bases and J shed 2 bases, with 10 bases lying between them. Germline CDR1 and CDR2: ENHRY and SYGVKD. Amplified regions were TCR beta CDR3 sequences from RNA transcripts. In the first-round RT-PCR of the TCR CDR3, the HTBI primer set was used. TCRdb passed the multiplex PCR reads through MiXCR, listing each CDR3 protein once. The sample lists around 620,000 distinct CDR3 sequences, about 14% seen once, with roughly 7.7% in the top ten. The sample holds a few counts of this clonotype. Its antigen remains unknown.

The clonotype originates from a woman aged 18 to 35 with Graves' ophthalmopathy. Material for sequencing was blood. V is TRBV10-3 and J is TRBJ1-6; D not resolved. CDR3 residues: CAISEKVVTYNSPLHF. The CDR3 region has the DNA TGTGCCATCAGTGAGAAGGTGGTAACCTATAATTCACCCCTCCACTTT.